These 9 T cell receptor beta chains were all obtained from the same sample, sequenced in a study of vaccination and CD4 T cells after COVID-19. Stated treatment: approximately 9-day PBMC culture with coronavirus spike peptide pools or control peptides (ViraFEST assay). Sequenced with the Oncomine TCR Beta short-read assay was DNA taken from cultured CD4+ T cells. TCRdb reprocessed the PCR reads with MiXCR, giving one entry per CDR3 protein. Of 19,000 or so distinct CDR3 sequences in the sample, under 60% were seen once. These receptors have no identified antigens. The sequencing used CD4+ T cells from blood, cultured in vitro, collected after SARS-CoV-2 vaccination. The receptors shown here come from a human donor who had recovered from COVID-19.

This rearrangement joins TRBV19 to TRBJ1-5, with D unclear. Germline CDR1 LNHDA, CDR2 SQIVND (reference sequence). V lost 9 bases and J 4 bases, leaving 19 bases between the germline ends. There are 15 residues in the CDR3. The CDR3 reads CASTLFGRANQPQHF. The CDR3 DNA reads TGTGCCAGCACCTTATTCGGCAGAGCGAATCAGCCCCAGCATTTT.

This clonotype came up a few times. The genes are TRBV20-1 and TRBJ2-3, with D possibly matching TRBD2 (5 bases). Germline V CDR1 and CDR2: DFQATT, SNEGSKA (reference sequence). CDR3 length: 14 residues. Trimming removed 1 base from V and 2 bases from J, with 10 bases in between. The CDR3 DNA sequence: TGCAGTGCTAGAGGACTACCACTCACAGATACGCAGTATTTT. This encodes CSARGLPLTDTQYF.

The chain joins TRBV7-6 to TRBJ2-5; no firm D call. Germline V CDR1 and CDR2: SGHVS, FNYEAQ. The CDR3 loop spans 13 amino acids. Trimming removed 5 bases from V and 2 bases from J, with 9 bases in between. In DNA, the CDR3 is TGTGCCAGCAGCGGCAGTATGCAAGAGACCCAGTACTTC. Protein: CASSGSMQETQYF.

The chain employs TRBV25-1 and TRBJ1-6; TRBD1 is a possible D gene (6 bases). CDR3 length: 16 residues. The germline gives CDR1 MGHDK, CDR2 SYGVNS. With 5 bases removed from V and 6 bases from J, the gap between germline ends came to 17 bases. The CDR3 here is CASSPYGGARNSPLHF. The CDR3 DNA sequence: TGTGCCAGCAGTCCCTATGGGGGGGCGCGTAATTCACCCCTCCACTTT.

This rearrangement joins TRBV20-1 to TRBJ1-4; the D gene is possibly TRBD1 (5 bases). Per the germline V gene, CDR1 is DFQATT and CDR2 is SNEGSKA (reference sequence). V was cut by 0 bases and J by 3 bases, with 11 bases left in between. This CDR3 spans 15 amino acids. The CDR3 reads CSAREPGGPNEKLFF. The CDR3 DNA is TGCAGTGCTAGAGAGCCCGGGGGACCTAATGAAAAACTGTTTTTT.

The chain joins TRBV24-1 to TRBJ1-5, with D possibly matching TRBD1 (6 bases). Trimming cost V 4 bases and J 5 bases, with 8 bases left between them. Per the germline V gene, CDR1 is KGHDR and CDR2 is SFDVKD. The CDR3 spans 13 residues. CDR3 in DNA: TGTGCCACCAGTGACAGGGGCTATCAGCCCCAGCATTTT. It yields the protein CATSDRGYQPQHF.

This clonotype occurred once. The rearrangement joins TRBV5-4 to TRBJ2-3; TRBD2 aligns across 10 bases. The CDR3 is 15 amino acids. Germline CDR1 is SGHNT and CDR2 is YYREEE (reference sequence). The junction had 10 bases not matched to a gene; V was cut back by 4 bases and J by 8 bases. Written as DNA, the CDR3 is TGTGCCAGCAGCATTGCTAGCGGGAGTTACCCTACGCAGTATTTT. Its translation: CASSIASGSYPTQYF. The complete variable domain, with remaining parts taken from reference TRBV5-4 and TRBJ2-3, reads ETGVTQSPTHLIKTRGQQVTLRCSSQSGHNTVSWYQQALGQGPQFIFQYYREEENGRGNFPPRFSGLQFPNYSSELNVNALELDDSALYLCASSIASGSYPTQYFGPGTRLTVL.

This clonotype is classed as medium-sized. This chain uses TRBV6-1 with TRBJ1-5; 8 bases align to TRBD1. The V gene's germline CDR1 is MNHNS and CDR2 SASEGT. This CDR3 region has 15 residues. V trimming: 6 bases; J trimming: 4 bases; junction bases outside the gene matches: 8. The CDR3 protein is CASSDDRGRNQPQHF. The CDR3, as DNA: TGTGCCAGCAGCGACGACAGGGGACGAAATCAGCCCCAGCATTTT.

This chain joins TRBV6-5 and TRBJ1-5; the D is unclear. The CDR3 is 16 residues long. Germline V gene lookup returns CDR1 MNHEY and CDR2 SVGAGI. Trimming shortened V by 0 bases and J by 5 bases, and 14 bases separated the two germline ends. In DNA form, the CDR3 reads TGTGCCAGCAGTTACTCCCGGGGTCGGATGGATCAGCCCCAGCATTTT. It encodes CASSYSRGRMDQPQHF.